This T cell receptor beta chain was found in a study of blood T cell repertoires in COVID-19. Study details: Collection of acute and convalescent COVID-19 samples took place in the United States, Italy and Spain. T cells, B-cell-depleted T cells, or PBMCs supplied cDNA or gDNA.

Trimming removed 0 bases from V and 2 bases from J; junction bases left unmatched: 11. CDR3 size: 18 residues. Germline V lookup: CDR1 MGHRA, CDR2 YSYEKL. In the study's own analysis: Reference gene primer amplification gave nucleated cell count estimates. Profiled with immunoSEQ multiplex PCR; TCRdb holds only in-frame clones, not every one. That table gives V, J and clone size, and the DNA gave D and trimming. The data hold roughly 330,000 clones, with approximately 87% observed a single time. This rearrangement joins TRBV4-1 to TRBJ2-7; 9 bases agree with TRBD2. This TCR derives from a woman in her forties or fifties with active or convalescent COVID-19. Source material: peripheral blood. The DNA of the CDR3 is TGCGCCAGCAGCCAAGAAGGCGGTAGCGGGGGCCCTACCTACGAGCAGTACTTC. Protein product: CASSQEGGSGGPTYEQYF.